Listed here are 9 T cell receptor beta chains from one sample, sequenced in a study of shared clonotypes between healthy human individuals. As defined, naive CD8 cells were CD45RO-negative and positively selected for CCR7, with terminally differentiated effector memory CD45RA+ cells excluded. Here immunoSEQ multiplex PCR was the method, and the copy in TCRdb shows in-frame clones only, minus some. The sample carries roughly 2 million clones, about 95% recorded once. Material: naive CD8+ T cells sorted from blood. Every receptor here comes from a man aged 18 to 29 in good health.

The chain carries TRBV4-1 and TRBJ1-4; the match to TRBD1 covers 8 bases. The CDR3 runs 15 residues. Germline values: CDR1 MGHRA, CDR2 YSYEKL. Losses at the gene ends were 1 base for V and 5 bases for J; bases not matched to a gene: 3. CDR3 in amino acids: CASSQGDRLNEKLFF. In DNA form, the CDR3 reads TGCGCCAGCAGCCAAGGGGACAGGCTGAATGAAAAACTGTTTTTT.

The chain combines TRBV6-1 with TRBJ1-2; D ambiguous. The ends were cut back, 2 bases at V and 4 bases at J, with 8 bases in the middle. CDR3 size: 13 residues. CDR1 and CDR2 from the germline V gene are MNHNS and SASEGT. CDR3 sequence reads: CASSEPVSYGYTF. For the CDR3, the DNA is TGTGCCAGCAGTGAACCAGTGAGCTATGGCTACACCTTC.

The V and J genes are TRBV5-6 and TRBJ2-5; D remains unclear. With 0 bases removed from V and 1 base from J, the gap between germline ends came to 1 base. The CDR3 covers 12 residues. CDR1 and CDR2 (germline): SGHDT, YYEEEE. The CDR3 protein is CASSLAQETQYF. CDR3 sequence (DNA): TGTGCCAGCAGCTTGGCCCAAGAGACCCAGTACTTC. Complete variable domain (other parts from reference TRBV5-6 and TRBJ2-5): DAGVTQSPTHLIKTRGQQVTLRCSPKSGHDTVSWYQQALGQGPQFIFQYYEEEERQRGNFPDRFSGHQFPNYSSELNVNALLLGDSALYLCASSLAQETQYFGPGTRLLVL.

The rearrangement joins TRBV28 to TRBJ2-7; D perhaps matches TRBD2 (6 bases). CDR1 and CDR2 (germline): MDHEN, SYDVKM. CDR3 length equals 13 residues. Deletions cut 6 bases from V and 0 bases from J, with 9 bases between. The CDR3 coding sequence is TGTGCCAGCAGGCCCGGGAGCTCCTACGAGCAGTACTTC. Protein: CASRPGSSYEQYF.

The CDR3 spells CASSLVSSGSAEQFF. CDR3 nucleotide sequence: TGTGCCAGCAGCTTAGTTTCTAGCGGGAGCGCTGAGCAGTTCTTC. The chain couples TRBV13 to TRBJ2-1; TRBD2 aligns across 10 bases. The length of the CDR3 is 15 residues. The germline gives CDR1 PRHDT, CDR2 FYEKMQ (reference sequence). The V and J ends lost 1 base and 9 bases, in that order; junction bases with no gene match: 6. The whole variable domain, remainder taken from reference TRBV13 and TRBJ2-1, is AAGVIQSPRHLIKEKRETATLKCYPIPRHDTVYWYQQGPGQDPQFLISFYEKMQSDKGSIPDRFSAQQFSDYHSELNMSSLELGDSALYFCASSLVSSGSAEQFFGPGTRLTVL.

Concerning this clone itself: The DNA is omitted, as the CDR3 cannot be located on it reliably, and the CDR3 follows TCRdb's listing. The V and J genes are TRBV29-1 and TRBJ2-5. The CDR3 length is 9 residues, termini included. Germline V gives CDR1 SQVTM, CDR2 ANQGSEA. This chain's CDR3 is CSVGTGANF.

This sequence joins TRBV5-4 and TRBJ1-5; D is unresolved. Per germline, CDR1 SGHNT and CDR2 YYREEE (reference sequence). The CDR3 length is 12 residues. With 4 bases removed from V and 4 bases from J, the gap between germline ends came to 6 bases. The CDR3 bases are TGTGCCAGCAGCAGCGGAAATCAGCCCCAGCATTTT. The encoded protein is CASSSGNQPQHF.

The chain links TRBV6-5 to TRBJ2-7, with D possibly being TRBD1 (6 bases). The CDR3 length is 14 residues. Germline V gene data show CDR1 as MNHEY and CDR2 as SVGAGI. Deletions cut 5 bases from V and 3 bases from J, with 14 bases between. The CDR3: CASSQDSLIYEQYF. The CDR3 DNA follows: TGTGCCAGCAGTCAGGACAGTTTAATCTACGAGCAGTACTTC.

Turning to this clone: Other DNA sequences in the sample encode the same CDR3. This rearrangement joins TRBV5-1 to TRBJ2-7; no reliable D call. The CDR3 runs to 13 residues. V lost 0 bases to trimming and J lost 0 bases, with 4 bases between them. Germline lookup yields CDR1 SGHRS and CDR2 YFSETQ. CDR3 protein: CASSLGSSYEQYF. For the CDR3, the DNA is TGCGCCAGCAGCTTGGGCAGCTCCTACGAGCAGTACTTC. The full variable domain, completed using reference TRBV5-1 and TRBJ2-7, is KAGVTQTPRYLIKTRGQQVTLSCSPISGHRSVSWYQQTPGQGLQFLFEYFSETQRNKGNFPGRFSGRQFSNSRSEMNVSTLELGDSALYLCASSLGSSYEQYFGPGTRLTVT.